The rows below give T cell receptor beta chains drawn from one sample of a study of beta chain features in type 1 diabetes. Sequencing used immunoSEQ multiplex PCR; TCRdb keeps in-frame clones, though not all of them. Of 300,000 to 450,000 clones in the sample, over 9% were seen once. The specimen was central memory CD4+ T cells from blood. These receptors were collected from a man aged 25-45 years with type 1 diabetes. The CDR3 runs from the conserved cysteine through the conserved F or W. Fields, in order: CDR3 protein, J gene, V gene, D gene. D genes are given only for firm matches.

cdr3_aa: CASSLEKSGGRPHEQYF
j_call: TRBJ2-7
v_call: TRBV7-9
d_call: TRBD2

cdr3_aa: CASNYRGTPSYEQYF
j_call: TRBJ2-7
v_call: TRBV27
d_call: TRBD1

cdr3_aa: CASSPYVGTEAFF
j_call: TRBJ1-1
v_call: TRBV9
d_call: NA

cdr3_aa: CASSPGRAGDTQYF
j_call: TRBJ2-3
v_call: TRBV18
d_call: TRBD2

cdr3_aa: CASSLYSAAGTSGGHEQFF
j_call: TRBJ2-1
v_call: TRBV4-1
d_call: TRBD2

cdr3_aa: CASSLGLGGYEQYF
j_call: TRBJ2-7
v_call: TRBV7-9
d_call: NA

cdr3_aa: CASSPQSGEQFF
j_call: TRBJ2-1
v_call: TRBV7-9
d_call: NA

cdr3_aa: CASSVAGPGGNTIYF
j_call: TRBJ1-3
v_call: TRBV13
d_call: NA

cdr3_aa: CSASDRNEQFF
j_call: TRBJ2-1
v_call: TRBV20-1
d_call: NA

cdr3_aa: CASSPLIGGKNEQFF
j_call: TRBJ2-1
v_call: TRBV7-9
d_call: NA

cdr3_aa: CASSLEDRFYGYTF
j_call: TRBJ1-2
v_call: TRBV7-3
d_call: NA

cdr3_aa: CASSTSGMETQYF
j_call: TRBJ2-5
v_call: TRBV5-1
d_call: NA

cdr3_aa: CASSLDRGPTQPQHF
j_call: TRBJ1-5
v_call: TRBV11-2
d_call: NA

cdr3_aa: CASSLGHGGPDTQYF
j_call: TRBJ2-3
v_call: TRBV11-2
d_call: NA

cdr3_aa: CASSPAQGADTQYF
j_call: TRBJ2-3
v_call: TRBV5-4
d_call: TRBD1